The 18 T cell receptor beta chains below all came from one sample that was sequenced in a study of blood T cell repertoires in COVID-19. Some clones are missing from TCRdb's copy, which holds only in-frame ones; the method was immunoSEQ multiplex PCR. This table holds under 75,000 clones, 88% found once. The sequenced material came from peripheral blood. These receptors were collected from an elderly woman with active COVID-19.

This clone has only a few counts. The chain employs TRBV30 and TRBJ2-7; tentative D call: TRBD1 (5 bases). The germline gives CDR1 GTSNPN, CDR2 SVGIG (reference sequence). Trimming shortened V by 2 bases and J by 4 bases, and 12 bases separated the two germline ends. There are 13 residues in the CDR3. The CDR3 loop reads CAWSLGAPYEQYF. The CDR3 nucleotides are TGTGCCTGGAGTCTAGGGGCGCCGTACGAGCAGTACTTC. The whole variable domain, remainder taken from reference TRBV30 and TRBJ2-7, is SQTIHQWPATLVQPVGSPLSLECTVEGTSNPNLYWYRQAAGRGLQLLFYSVGIGQISSEVPQNLSASRPQDRQFILSSKKLLLSDSGFYLCAWSLGAPYEQYFGPGTRLTVT.

The chain has TRBV27 and TRBJ2-2; 10 bases fit TRBD2. The length of the CDR3 is 16 residues. V trimming: 5 bases; J trimming: 3 bases; junction bases outside the gene matches: 6. Germline assignment: CDR1 MNHEY and CDR2 SMNVEV (reference sequence). CDR3 bases: TGTGCCAGCAGTCCGAGCGGGGGGGCCTACACCGGGGAGCTGTTTTTT. It codes for CASSPSGGAYTGELFF.

The V gene is TRBV9, the J gene TRBJ1-6, with D possibly matching TRBD1 (5 bases). The germline V gene has CDR1 SGDLS and CDR2 YYNGEE. The germline V and J ends were trimmed by 6 bases and 2 bases, with 9 bases remaining between them. The CDR3 is made up of 14 amino acids. As DNA, the CDR3 is TGTGCCAGCAAAGGGGCAGCCTATAATTCACCCCTCCACTTT. It codes for CASKGAAYNSPLHF.

This clone was counted a single time. J is TRBJ1-2 and V is TRBV7-9; D uncertain. The CDR3 consists of 17 residues. V was trimmed by 7 bases and J by 3 bases, leaving 24 bases between them. CDR1 SEHNR and CDR2 FQNEAQ come from the germline V gene (reference sequence). The CDR3 region is CASNIYPIYGQDYGYTF. DNA for the CDR3: TGTGCCAGCAACATTTATCCCATATATGGGCAGGACTATGGCTACACCTTC.

CDR3 coding DNA: TGTGCCAGCAGTGACAGGGGCCCCTATGGCTACACCTTC. This gives the protein CASSDRGPYGYTF. V is TRBV6-1 and J is TRBJ1-2, with D perhaps matching TRBD1 (6 bases). The CDR3 has 13 amino acids. Germline CDR1 is MNHNS and CDR2 is SASEGT. The V gene lost 3 bases and the J gene lost 4 bases, with 9 bases spanning the gap.

The CDR3 protein is CASSPWTGGGYEQYF. DNA for the CDR3: TGTGCCAGCAGCCCCTGGACAGGGGGCGGGTACGAGCAGTACTTC. This chain uses TRBV3-1 (or the pseudogene TRBV3-2) with TRBJ2-7, with 11 bases that match TRBD1. Germline trimming cut 4 bases from V and 4 bases from J; bases unmatched to any gene: 6. The CDR3 contains 15 residues. The germline V gene encodes CDR1 LGHDT and CDR2 YNNKEL (reference sequence).

This sequence joins TRBV4-1 and TRBJ1-2; 8 bases are shared with TRBD1. The CDR3 length is 14 residues. V was clipped by 3 bases and J by 7 bases; unmatched bases: 7. Per the germline V gene, CDR1 is MGHRA and CDR2 is YSYEKL. In DNA form, the CDR3 reads TGCGCCAGCAGCCATCCTGGACAGGGAGGTGGCTACACCTTC. Translated, it gives CASSHPGQGGGYTF.

The V gene is TRBV2, the J gene TRBJ2-7, with 7 bases matching TRBD1. After removal of 6 bases from V and 3 bases from J, the junction contained 5 bases not matched to a gene. Germline V gene sequence: CDR1 SNHLY, CDR2 FYNNEI. This CDR3 is built from 13 residues. The CDR3 is CASSEGQNYEQYF. As DNA, the CDR3 is TGTGCCAGCAGCGAGGGACAGAACTACGAGCAGTACTTC.

The V and J genes are TRBV11-2 and TRBJ2-3; D not certain. Germline V gives CDR1 SGHAT, CDR2 FQNNGV. The V and J ends lost 3 bases and 6 bases respectively, with 13 bases between them. This CDR3 has 14 amino acids. This chain's CDR3 is CASSFQIRTDTQYF. The CDR3 coding sequence is TGTGCCAGCAGCTTCCAGATTCGAACGGATACGCAGTATTTT.

The rearrangement joins TRBV12-3 or TRBV12-4 to TRBJ2-7; a weak D match, TRBD2 (5 bases). Trimming removed 6 bases from V and 2 bases from J, with 11 bases in between. The CDR3 is 13 residues long. In nucleotides, the CDR3 is TGTGCCAGCAGGAAGGGAGCGGCCTACGAGCAGTACTTC. Protein product: CASRKGAAYEQYF.

The V and J genes are TRBV5-1 and TRBJ2-7; D might be TRBD1 (7 bases). The CDR3 length is 15 residues. Trimming stripped 4 bases from V and 7 bases from J, with 21 bases between. The germline V gene encodes CDR1 SGHRS and CDR2 YFSETQ. The CDR3 region has the DNA TGCGCCAGCAGCCCCACCCAGGGGGGCGCGGGGGAGCAGTACTTC. Its translation: CASSPTQGGAGEQYF.

V is TRBV4-1 and J is TRBJ1-1; D perhaps matches TRBD1 (6 bases). CDR1 is MGHRA and CDR2 is YSYEKL in the germline V gene. Trimming took off 1 base at V and 0 bases at J, with 12 bases between the two ends. The CDR3 extends over 16 amino acids. CDR3 in DNA: TGCGCCAGCAGCCAAGGGCAGGGGCTCATGAACACTGAAGCTTTCTTT. Translating gives CASSQGQGLMNTEAFF.

The chain has TRBV7-9 and TRBJ1-6; D is possibly TRBD1 (5 bases). Looked up from germline, CDR1 is SEHNR and CDR2 is FQNEAQ (reference sequence). The CDR3 covers 13 residues. Trimming took off 5 bases at V and 6 bases at J, with 8 bases between the two ends. As DNA, the CDR3 is TGTGCCAGCAGCCCTCAGGGTAATTCACCCCTCCACTTT. Residues: CASSPQGNSPLHF.

J is TRBJ2-7 and V is TRBV7-3; D may be TRBD1 (6 bases). Germline-derived CDR1 and CDR2 are SGHTA and FQGTGA. Trimming left V 3 bases short and J 0 bases short, with 9 bases between. The CDR3 covers 14 residues. For the CDR3, the DNA is TGTGCCAGCAGCTTGACAGGTAGCTCCTACGAGCAGTACTTC. Its protein is CASSLTGSSYEQYF.

V is TRBV28 and J is TRBJ1-4, with 8 bases identical to TRBD1. Per the germline V gene, CDR1 is MDHEN and CDR2 is SYDVKM. CDR3 length: 15 residues. V shed 6 bases, J shed 6 bases, and the junction held 9 bases outside the gene matches. CDR3 sequence: CASRGWTGIYEKLFF. The CDR3 region has the DNA TGTGCCAGCAGGGGCTGGACAGGGATTTATGAAAAACTGTTTTTT.

The gene calls are TRBV11-2 and TRBJ2-1; D might be TRBD2 (6 bases). The CDR3 consists of 13 residues. Trimming cost V 6 bases and J 8 bases, with 14 bases left between them. Germline CDR1 SGHAT, CDR2 FQNNGV. CDR3 DNA sequence: TGTGCCAGCAGACGCCCGGGGGATCATGAGCAGTTCTTC. Its protein product is CASRRPGDHEQFF.

This rearrangement joins TRBV7-6 to TRBJ2-1; 11 bases are shared with TRBD2. J gave up 3 bases and V 1 base, and 11 bases lay outside the gene matches. CDR3 size: 19 residues. The germline gives CDR1 SGHVS, CDR2 FNYEAQ. The CDR3 DNA reads as TGTGCCAGCAGCTTAGAGTTGACGGGACTAGCGGTGGGCTACAATGAGCAGTTCTTC. This encodes CASSLELTGLAVGYNEQFF.

The rearrangement links TRBV7-6 to TRBJ2-3; TRBD2 agrees at 11 bases. The V gene's germline CDR1 is SGHVS and CDR2 FNYEAQ. V lost 3 bases and J lost 6; bases outside the gene matches: 14. The CDR3 loop spans 18 amino acids. The CDR3 sequence is CASSLASGGSTGEDTQYF. CDR3 DNA sequence: TGTGCCAGCAGCTTGGCTAGCGGGGGGTCCACTGGGGAGGATACGCAGTATTTT.